This entry is about one T cell receptor (beta chain). This clone was recorded once. Its antigen remains unidentified. The record has no base qualities; no much larger clone is one base away. This sample stems from a study of pediatric ulcerative colitis (dated by TCRdb to about 2019). The study in broad terms: Among the ulcerative colitis patients, about seven had pancolitis and two had left-sided colitis, and histology in every patient was consistent with ulcerative colitis. Nine or ten newly diagnosed, treatment-naive pediatric ulcerative colitis patients and a few non-IBD control children each provided paired blood and rectal samples. By Pediatric Ulcerative Colitis Activity Index, mild disease was classified in a couple of patients, moderate disease in several and acute severe colitis in three.

The paper as a whole reports these results and caveats: Repertoires were derived from total lymphocyte DNA, so rare subsets such as regulatory T cells may have patterns not reflected. A couple of patients' blood samples yielded substantially fewer templates for technical reasons and were excluded from blood-rectal overlap analysis. Clonal overlap between a subject's own blood and rectum was significantly greater in ulcerative colitis patients than in controls, which suggests more T cell trafficking to inflamed tissue. Features of the rectal repertoire distinguished controls, mild-moderate colitis patients and acute severe colitis patients, and in acute severe colitis, rectal diversity was reduced because of clonal expansions. A couple of rectal CDR3 clonotypes were found in every ulcerative colitis patient but in no control. With only a handful of individuals, the healthy control group was small.

Via the germline V gene, CDR1 is ENHRY and CDR2 SYGVKD. Trimmed from V: 1 base; trimmed from J: 0 bases; junction bases lacking a gene match: 12. The CDR3 holds 19 amino acids from the cysteine to the phenylalanine. Only the CDR3 part of the read is kept: 57 bases, read in frame from the first base. Through the immunoSEQ TRB Survey service, multiplex V and J primers were used to amplify rearranged CDR3 beta regions from genomic DNA. To keep depth equal across samples, survey-level sequencing depth of up to 500,000 reads per sample was applied. Libraries were purified, pooled and sequenced on Illumina technology. The original pipeline was this. Productive clonality, sample overlap, pairwise scatters, CDR3 beta length, V/D/J gene usage and productiveness were assessed with immunoSEQ online tools. Alongside Shannon and Simpson indices, calculated diversity was computed as the number of unique rearrangements divided by total templates, multiplied by 100. Z-score normalized data were analyzed by principal component analysis with the R prcomp function and the ggbiplot package. Blood-rectal clonal overlap within each subject was quantified with Morisita's index. As stored in TCRdb, this immuneACCESS dataset retains in-frame rearrangements with V and J assigned. A fraction of the clones does not appear; measured against another copy, unresolved V genes explain less than half of the discrepancy, and the remainder lacks a known reason. V, J and clone size are those of that table, while D and trimming were read from the DNA. Across this sample there are around 65,000 clones, with 70% to 85% seen only once. The ten biggest clones cover around 4.9% of the sample.

No immunosuppressive medication had been given to the ulcerative colitis patients before the diagnostic colonoscopy. A blood sample was obtained concurrently with the colonoscopy. The Wizard kit (Promega) was used to extract genomic DNA from the blood and intestinal samples. The sequenced sample was blood. This sequence was found in a boy aged 5-17 years with moderate ulcerative colitis. The chain couples TRBV10-3 to TRBJ2-3, with TRBD2 identical over 8 junction bases. The bases read TGTGCCATCAGTGAGTGGGGCAGGCTAGCGGGTAGTAGCACAGATACGCAGTATTTT. Translated, this is CAISEWGRLAGSSTDTQYF.